The clone carrying this T cell receptor beta chain was seen only once. In the authors' workflow: Reference gene primer amplification gave estimated nucleated cell counts. Clones were read by immunoSEQ multiplex PCR, and TCRdb kept only the in-frame ones, dropping some. V and J calls and clone size are copied from that table; D and trimming were computed from the DNA. The sample shows fewer than 300,000 clones, 80% to 85% of them seen only once. These data belong to a study of blood T cell repertoires in COVID-19. Background on the study: Samples came from the United States, Italy and Spain, spanning acute and convalescent COVID-19. PBMCs, B-cell-depleted T cells, or T cells were the source of the cDNA or gDNA that made up the material.

Sequenced sample: peripheral blood. The origin of this receptor is a woman aged 60-75 years with active or convalescent COVID-19.

The CDR3 coding sequence is TGCGCCAGCAGTCGCGGGGCATCCTACGAGCAGTACTTC. Translated, it gives CASSRGASYEQYF. The V and J genes are TRBV10-1 and TRBJ2-7; possibly TRBD2 for D (6 bases). Germline V gene data show CDR1 as WNHNN and CDR2 as SYGVQD (reference sequence). The CDR3 runs 13 residues. Trimming shortened V by 5 bases and J by 1 base, and 9 bases separated the two germline ends.